The 25 T cell receptor beta chains reported below all come from one sample, sequenced in a study of shared clonotypes between healthy human individuals. Generated by immunoSEQ multiplex PCR, the TCRdb table keeps only in-frame clones and is missing some. The data show 950,000 to 1,100,000 clones, around 74% seen once. Sequencing was performed on memory CD4+ T cells sorted from blood. This sample's subset: CD45RA-negative fraction. Every receptor here comes from a man in his late teens or twenties in good health.

This chain links TRBV1 with TRBJ2-3; the DNA was not used to check the table's D call, TRBD2. TRBV1 is reported as a pseudogene. The CDR3 sequence is 15 residues long. The CDR3 sequence: CTSSHIGRGTDTQYF. In DNA, the CDR3 is TGCACCAGCAGCCACATCGGGAGGGGGACAGATACGCAGTATTTT.

The V and J genes are TRBV9 and TRBJ1-5; tentative D call: TRBD1 (6 bases). Germline CDR1 reads SGDLS; CDR2 reads YYNGEE. Trimming stripped 3 bases from V and 4 bases from J, with 11 bases between. This CDR3 is 14 amino acids long. The chain's CDR3 is CASSAGDTNQPQHF. CDR3 coding DNA: TGTGCCAGCAGCGCAGGGGACACTAATCAGCCCCAGCATTTT. Combining the CDR3 with reference TRBV9 and TRBJ1-5 gives the whole variable domain DSGVTQTPKHLITATGQRVTLRCSPRSGDLSVYWYQQSLDQGLQFLIQYYNGEERAKGNILERFSAQQFPDLHSELNLSSLELGDSALYFCASSAGDTNQPQHFGDGTRLSIL.

This clone was seen a few times. A read error may account for a junction end that differs from germline. The chain combines TRBV25-1 with TRBJ1-6; D gene uncertain. Germline CDR1 MGHDK, CDR2 SYGVNS. This CDR3 has 13 amino acids. CDR3 residues: CASSESFNSPLHF. Here the CDR3 DNA reads TGTGCCAGCAGTGAATCCTTTAATTCACCCCTCCACTTT.

The chain recombines TRBV9 with TRBJ2-5; TRBD2 aligns across 10 bases. The CDR3 runs 16 residues. V dropped 4 bases and J dropped 5; count of bases not matched to a gene: 11. Germline lookup yields CDR1 SGDLS and CDR2 YYNGEE. The CDR3 here is CASSLAGVTPKETQYF. The DNA for the CDR3 is TGTGCCAGCAGCCTAGCGGGAGTTACTCCCAAGGAGACCCAGTACTTC.

This clone appeared a few times. The chain links TRBV11-2 to TRBJ1-2; D gene ambiguous. V lost 1 base to trimming and J lost 4 bases, with 10 bases between them. The CDR3 covers 14 residues. The germline CDR1 and CDR2 sequences are SGHAT and FQNNGV. The CDR3 loop reads CASSLAPDGYGYTF. As DNA, the CDR3 is TGTGCCAGCAGCTTAGCCCCGGACGGCTATGGCTACACCTTC.

In this sample, this clone turned up a few times. The gene calls are TRBV6-1 and TRBJ1-6; D is unresolved. The CDR3 spans 17 residues. CDR1 MNHNS and CDR2 SASEGT come from the germline V gene. V was shortened by 3 bases and J by 0 bases, with 12 bases between the two germline ends. The CDR3, as DNA: TGTGCCAGCAGTGATGCGGGCAGCCGCTCCTATAATTCACCCCTCCACTTT. Protein product: CASSDAGSRSYNSPLHF.

The rearrangement uses TRBV5-6 and TRBJ1-5; weak D call: TRBD1 (6 bases). Germline V gene lookup returns CDR1 SGHDT and CDR2 YYEEEE. The CDR3 has 17 amino acids. Trimming removed 2 bases at V and 0 bases at J, with 15 bases between. The CDR3 protein is CASSLQGRLNSNQPQHF. The CDR3 bases are TGTGCCAGCAGCTTACAGGGTCGTCTGAATAGCAATCAGCCCCAGCATTTT.

The rearrangement links TRBV11-2 to TRBJ2-3, with 8 bases identical to TRBD2. The germline CDR1 and CDR2 sequences are SGHAT and FQNNGV. V lost 5 bases and J lost 5; bases outside the gene matches: 12. The CDR3 is made up of 16 amino acids. As DNA, the CDR3 is TGTGCCAGCAGCCCCAGGACTAGCTTATTGGAAGATACGCAGTATTTT. As protein: CASSPRTSLLEDTQYF.

As concerns this clone: The same CDR3 arises from other DNA sequences in this sample as well. The V call is TRBV18, the J call TRBJ1-2; 8 bases fit TRBD1. CDR3 size: 15 residues. The V gene end was trimmed by 2 bases and the J gene end by 0 bases; junction bases not matched to a gene: 2. The germline CDR1 and CDR2 sequences are KGHSH and LQKENI. CDR3 sequence reads: CASSPGQGANYGYTF. CDR3 DNA: TGTGCCAGCTCACCAGGACAGGGAGCTAACTATGGCTACACCTTC.

This clone was seen once. The chain couples TRBV7-8 to TRBJ2-3; D is unresolved. This CDR3 is built from 13 residues. CDR1 and CDR2 from the germline V gene are SGHVS and FQNEAQ. V was pared by 5 bases and J by 6 bases, with 12 bases between. Here the CDR3 DNA reads TGTGCCAGCAGCCCGAAGGTTGTGGATACGCAGTATTTT. Translation: CASSPKVVDTQYF.

This clone appeared many times. The chain combines TRBV30 with TRBJ1-4, with D maybe TRBD1 (5 bases). CDR1 and CDR2 (germline): GTSNPN, SVGIG (reference sequence). V was cut by 0 bases and J by 3 bases, with 14 bases left in between. CDR3 length equals 16 residues. The CDR3 DNA is TGTGCCTGGAGTGTCCCTCAGGGTATAGCTAATGAAAAACTGTTTTTT. Residues: CAWSVPQGIANEKLFF.

V usage is TRBV30 and J usage is TRBJ2-5; 13 nucleotides match TRBD2. This CDR3 has 16 residues. Germline loops: CDR1 GTSNPN, CDR2 SVGIG (reference sequence). V shed 2 bases and J 5 bases; nucleotides not matched to a gene: 8. The CDR3 DNA follows: TGTGCCTGGAGTCCAACTAGCGGGGGGGCCGGTGAGACCCAGTACTTC. This codes for CAWSPTSGGAGETQYF. Full variable domain (rest looked up from reference TRBV30 and TRBJ2-5): SQTIHQWPATLVQPVGSPLSLECTVEGTSNPNLYWYRQAAGRGLQLLFYSVGIGQISSEVPQNLSASRPQDRQFILSSKKLLLSDSGFYLCAWSPTSGGAGETQYFGPGTRLLVL.

CDR3 bases: TGTGCCAGCAGCGGCGGCGGCGCGAACACCGGGGAGCTGTTTTTT. Residues: CASSGGGANTGELFF. The chain carries TRBV7-2 and TRBJ2-2; D remains unclear. Germline CDR1 SGHTA, CDR2 FQGNSA. Trimming shortened V by 5 bases and J by 0 bases, and 10 bases separated the two germline ends. The CDR3 covers 15 residues. The variable domain in full, with the rest retrieved from reference TRBV7-2 and TRBJ2-2, is GAGVSQSPSNKVTEKGKDVELRCDPISGHTALYWYRQSLGQGLEFLIYFQGNSAPDKSGLPSDRFSAERTGGSVSTLTIQRTQQEDSAVYLCASSGGGANTGELFFGEGSRLTVL.

The chain joins TRBV9 to TRBJ1-3; TRBD1 might be the D (5 bases). Germline V gene lookup returns CDR1 SGDLS and CDR2 YYNGEE. The V gene lost 0 bases and the J gene lost 3 bases, with 16 bases spanning the gap. The CDR3 totals 17 residues. The CDR3 loop reads CASSVGSGTLGGNTIYF. The CDR3 DNA is TGTGCCAGCAGCGTAGGTTCCGGGACTTTGGGTGGAAACACCATATATTTT.

J is TRBJ2-3 and V is TRBV7-6; no clear D gene. From germline, CDR1 is SGHVS and CDR2 FNYEAQ. CDR3 length equals 16 residues. With 5 bases removed from V and 0 bases from J, the gap between germline ends came to 15 bases. The CDR3 region is CASSIGPSSSTDTQYF. Written as DNA, the CDR3 is TGTGCCAGCAGCATAGGACCCTCTTCTAGCACAGATACGCAGTATTTT.

J is TRBJ1-6 and V is TRBV27, with unresolved D. Trimming left V 0 bases short and J 10 bases short, with 7 bases between. The germline V gene encodes CDR1 MNHEY and CDR2 SMNVEV (reference sequence). CDR3 length: 13 residues. Here the CDR3 DNA reads TGTGCCAGCAGTTTATCCCGATCCTCACCCCTCCACTTT. Its protein is CASSLSRSSPLHF.

The CDR3 loop reads CASSSGPPSSGQYF. CDR3 DNA: TGTGCCAGCAGTTCAGGCCCCCCCTCAAGCGGGCAGTATTTT. This chain connects TRBV6-4 to TRBJ2-3; D might be TRBD2 (5 bases). Deletions cut 5 bases from V and 11 bases from J, with 20 bases between. The CDR3 sequence is 14 residues long. Per the germline V gene, CDR1 is MRHNA and CDR2 is SNTAGT.

This clone was seen a single time. The V gene is TRBV6-1, the J gene TRBJ2-7; 10 positions agree with TRBD1. This CDR3 is built from 14 residues. Germline CDR1 and CDR2: MNHNS and SASEGT. V was clipped by 7 bases and J by 6 bases; unmatched bases: 9. CDR3 DNA sequence: TGTGCCAGCAAACGGACAGGGGGGACTGCCGAGCAGTACTTC. Protein product: CASKRTGGTAEQYF.

CDR3 in DNA: TGCGCCAGCAGCCAAGGCAGGGGAGGGACTGAAGCTTTCTTT. Translated: CASSQGRGGTEAFF. The chain uses TRBV4-1 and TRBJ1-1, with D tentatively TRBD1 (6 bases). CDR1 and CDR2 (germline): MGHRA, YSYEKL. The CDR3 consists of 14 residues. Trimming removed 1 base from V and 5 bases from J, with 11 bases in between.

The chain employs TRBV12-5 and TRBJ1-1; D gene ambiguous. V lost 5 bases, J lost 1 base, and 11 bases lay in between. The V gene's germline CDR1 is LGHNT and CDR2 FRNRAP. The CDR3 loop spans 14 amino acids. This CDR3 is CASGNQSRNTEAFF. The CDR3 nucleotides are TGTGCTAGTGGTAACCAATCAAGGAACACTGAAGCTTTCTTT.

Notes on this clone: Germline is not matched at one junction end, which may reflect a read error. The chain joins TRBV7-7 to TRBJ2-1, with 10 bases aligning to TRBD2. CDR1 is SSHAT and CDR2 is FNYEAQ in the germline V gene (reference sequence). The CDR3 runs 15 residues. CDR3 loop: CASSSRLAGENEQFF. The CDR3 DNA follows: TGTGCTAGCAGCTCCAGGCTAGCGGGGGAGAATGAGCAGTTCTTC.

The chain has TRBV7-4 and TRBJ1-5, with TRBD1 matching 10 bases. V gave up 4 bases and J gave up 2 bases; unmatched junction bases: 11. The CDR3 runs to 18 residues. Germline CDR1 SGHVT, CDR2 SQSDAQ. CDR3 amino acids: CASSCLTRDRGGNQPQHF. The CDR3 DNA reads TGTGCCAGCAGCTGCCTTACCCGGGACAGGGGTGGCAATCAGCCCCAGCATTTT.

The chain has TRBV6-1 and TRBJ2-1; D remains unclear. Trimming cost V 4 bases and J 4 bases, with 14 bases left between them. This CDR3 has 15 amino acids. Germline V lookup: CDR1 MNHNS, CDR2 SASEGT. The CDR3 DNA follows: TGTGCCAGCAGTGGCAGCATTAACGTATACAATGAGCAGTTCTTC. It yields the protein CASSGSINVYNEQFF.

J is TRBJ1-1 and V is TRBV14; D not certain. The CDR3 is made up of 15 amino acids. The V end was cut by 4 bases, the J end by 4 bases, with 16 bases between. The V gene's germline CDR1 is SGHDN and CDR2 FVKESK. The CDR3 DNA reads as TGTGCCAGCAGCCCCGGGTTCGGGAGTATCACTGAAGCTTTCTTT. Protein sequence: CASSPGFGSITEAFF. Drawing the rest from reference TRBV14 and TRBJ1-1, the complete variable domain is EAGVTQFPSHSVIEKGQTVTLRCDPISGHDNLYWYRRVMGKEIKFLLHFVKESKQDESGMPNNRFLAERTGGTYSTLKVQPAELEDSGVYFCASSPGFGSITEAFFGQGTRLTVV.

The V and J genes are TRBV21-1 and TRBJ2-2; the table's D call of TRBD2 was not tested on the DNA. TRBV21-1 is flagged as a pseudogene. The CDR3 totals 19 residues. The DNA for the CDR3 is TGTGCCAGCAGCAAAGCGCTTTCGGCTAGCGGGGTAGCGGGCGGGGAGCTGTTTTTT. The encoded protein is CASSKALSASGVAGGELFF.